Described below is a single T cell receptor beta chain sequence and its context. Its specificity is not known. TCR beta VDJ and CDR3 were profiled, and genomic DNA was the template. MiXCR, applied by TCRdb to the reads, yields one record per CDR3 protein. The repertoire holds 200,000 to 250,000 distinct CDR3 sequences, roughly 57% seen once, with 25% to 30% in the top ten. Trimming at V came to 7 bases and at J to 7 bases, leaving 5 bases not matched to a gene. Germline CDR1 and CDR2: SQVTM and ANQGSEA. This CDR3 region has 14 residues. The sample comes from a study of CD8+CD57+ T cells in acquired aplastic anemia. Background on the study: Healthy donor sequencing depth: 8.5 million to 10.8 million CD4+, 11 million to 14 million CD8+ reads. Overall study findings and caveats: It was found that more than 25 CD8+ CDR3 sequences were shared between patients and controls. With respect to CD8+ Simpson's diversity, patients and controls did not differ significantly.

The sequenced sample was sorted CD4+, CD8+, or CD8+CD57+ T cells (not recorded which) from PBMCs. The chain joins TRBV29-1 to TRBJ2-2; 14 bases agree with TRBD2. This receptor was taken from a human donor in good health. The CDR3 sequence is CSAGTSGRNGELFF. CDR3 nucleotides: TGCAGCGCCGGGACTAGCGGGAGAAACGGGGAGCTGTTTTTT.